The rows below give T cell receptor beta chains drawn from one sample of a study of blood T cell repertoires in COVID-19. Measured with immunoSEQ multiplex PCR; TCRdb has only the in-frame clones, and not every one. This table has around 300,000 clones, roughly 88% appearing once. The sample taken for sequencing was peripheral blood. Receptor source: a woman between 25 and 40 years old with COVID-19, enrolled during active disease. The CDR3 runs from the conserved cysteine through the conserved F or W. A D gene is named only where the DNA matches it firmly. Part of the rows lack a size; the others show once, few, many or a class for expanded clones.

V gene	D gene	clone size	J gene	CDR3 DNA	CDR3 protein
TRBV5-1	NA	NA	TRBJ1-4	TGCGCCAGCAGCTTTTTAGGAGGAACTAATGAAAAACTGTTTTTT	CASSFLGGTNEKLFF
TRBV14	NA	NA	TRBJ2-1	TGTGCCAGCAGCCAGACAAACTACAATGAGCAGTTCTTC	CASSQTNYNEQFF
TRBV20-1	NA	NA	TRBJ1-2	TGCAGTGCTAGTAGAACAGGCCTGAACTATGGCTACACCTTC	CSASRTGLNYGYTF
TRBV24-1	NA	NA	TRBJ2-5	TGTGCCACCAGTGATGGTAGCCAAGAGACCCAGTACTTC	CATSDGSQETQYF
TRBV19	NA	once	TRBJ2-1	TGTGCCAGTAGTATAGTTCCAGGGGTAGGTGAGCAGTTCTTC	CASSIVPGVGEQFF
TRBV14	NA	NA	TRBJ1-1	TGTGCCAGCAGCCATGTTTACTTAACAGGGAACACTGAAGCTTTCTTT	CASSHVYLTGNTEAFF
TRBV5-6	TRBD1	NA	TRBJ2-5	TGTGCCAGCAGCCTACTGGACAGGACTCAAGAGACCCAGTACTTC	CASSLLDRTQETQYF
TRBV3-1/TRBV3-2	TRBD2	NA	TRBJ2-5	TGTGCCAGCAGCCAAGACGTAGCGGGAGGCAGGGAGACCCAGTACTTC	CASSQDVAGGRETQYF
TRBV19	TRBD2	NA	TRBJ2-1	TGTGCCAGTAGTTTCCTAGCGGGAGCCCACAATGAGCAGTTCTTC	CASSFLAGAHNEQFF
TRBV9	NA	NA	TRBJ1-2	TGTGCCAGCAGCCCCGAAGTCGGTCTTAACTATGGCTACACCTTC	CASSPEVGLNYGYTF
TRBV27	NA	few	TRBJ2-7	TGTGCCAGCAGTCACTATGGGGAGAACGAGCAGTACTTC	CASSHYGENEQYF
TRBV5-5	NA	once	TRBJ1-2	TGTGCCAGCAACACCGGGGCGGGGAGGGGCTACACCTTC	CASNTGAGRGYTF
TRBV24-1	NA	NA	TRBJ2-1	TGTGCCACCAGTGATTTAAGACTGAACAATGAGCAGTTCTTC	CATSDLRLNNEQFF
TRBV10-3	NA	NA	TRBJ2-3	TGTGCCATCAGCAGACAGCTAGCGAGTAGCACAGATACGCAGTATTTT	CAISRQLASSTDTQYF
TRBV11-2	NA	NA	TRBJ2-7	TGTGCCAGCAGCCAAGGCCGGGACATTGTTTTCTACGAGCAGTACTTC	CASSQGRDIVFYEQYF
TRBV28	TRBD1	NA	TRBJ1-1	TGTGCCAGCAGTATCCGGGACAGGGTCACTGAAGCTTTCTTT	CASSIRDRVTEAFF
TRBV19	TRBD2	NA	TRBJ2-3	TGTGCCAGTAGTTTCAGGACTAGCGGCACAGATACGCAGTATTTT	CASSFRTSGTDTQYF
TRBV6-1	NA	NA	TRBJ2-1	TGTGCCAGCAGTGAACCCCGGGGCGGGACCTACAATGAGCAGTTCTTC	CASSEPRGGTYNEQFF
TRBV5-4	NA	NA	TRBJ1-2	TGTGCCAGCAGCCCGGGAGGTCTTAGAAACTATGGCTACACCTTC	CASSPGGLRNYGYTF
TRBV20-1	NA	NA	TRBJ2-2	TGCAGTGCTAGTGGCGGTGGCAGTGGCGGGGAGCTGTTTTTT	CSASGGGSGGELFF
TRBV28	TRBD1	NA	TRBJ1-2	TGTGCCAGCAAAACCGGGACAGGGGGCTTTGGCTACACCTTC	CASKTGTGGFGYTF
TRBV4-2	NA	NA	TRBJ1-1	TGTGCCAGCAGCCAAGCGGCAGGGGTGAACACTGAAGCTTTCTTT	CASSQAAGVNTEAFF
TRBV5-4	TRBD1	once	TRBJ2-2	TGTGCCAGCAGCTTGGCCCCCAGGGGGAGCACCGGGGAGCTGTTTTTT	CASSLAPRGSTGELFF
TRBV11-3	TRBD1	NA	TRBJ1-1	TGTGCCAGCAGCTGGTCTCAGGGGGAGGAAGCTTTCTTT	CASSWSQGEEAFF
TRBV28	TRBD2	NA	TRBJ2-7	TGTGCCAGCAGGGGTGATCGGGGAGGGCCTCACGAGCAGTACTTC	CASRGDRGGPHEQYF
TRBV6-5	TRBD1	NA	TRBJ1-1	TGTGCCAGCAGCTGGGACAGGGGGAACACTGAAGCTTTCTTT	CASSWDRGNTEAFF
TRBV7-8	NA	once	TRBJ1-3	TGTGCCAGCAGCTTGTACGTACGACCCTTCGACAACTCTGGAAACACCATATATTTT	CASSLYVRPFDNSGNTIYF
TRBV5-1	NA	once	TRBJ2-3	TGCGCCAGCAGCTTGGTCGGAGGGATGAACACAGATACGCAGTATTTT	CASSLVGGMNTDTQYF
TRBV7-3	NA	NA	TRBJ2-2	TGTGCCAGCAGCTTAAGGCAGAACACCGGGGAGCTGTTTTTT	CASSLRQNTGELFF
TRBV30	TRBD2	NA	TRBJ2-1	TGTGCCTGGAGCGTAGCGGGAGACAGTGAGCAGTTCTTC	CAWSVAGDSEQFF
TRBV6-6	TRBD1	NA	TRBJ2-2	TGTGCCAGCAGCTGGACAGGGGCTACCGGGGAGCTGTTTTTT	CASSWTGATGELFF
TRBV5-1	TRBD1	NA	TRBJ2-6	TGCGCCAGCACAACCGGGACAGGGAACTCTGGGGCCAACGTCCTGACTTTC	CASTTGTGNSGANVLTF
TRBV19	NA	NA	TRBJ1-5	TGTGCCAGTAGTAGGCCCACCGGGGGAAATCAGCCCCAGCATTTT	CASSRPTGGNQPQHF